The 24 T cell receptor beta chains below come from one sample, sequenced in a study of tumor-infiltrating lymphocytes in primary liver carcinoma. Researchers drew blood RNA from unsorted whole blood and extracted germline DNA as well. A primer in the constant region served to generate TCR beta cDNA from about 470 ng of total RNA. Library construction for TCR beta comprised three nested multiplex PCR rounds performed with slightly modified ARM-PCR. The first two PCR rounds used TRBV1-TRBV30 forward primers with a C-beta reverse primer, 9 to 10 cycles each. MiXCR was run by TCRdb on the multiplex PCR reads, yielding one entry per CDR3 protein. The sample has 310,000 or so distinct CDR3 sequences; almost 60% are singletons. The sequenced sample consisted of peripheral blood. These receptors were taken from a woman aged 30 to 39 with primary liver carcinoma and hepatitis B virus infection.

To note about this clonotype: One junction end does not reproduce the germline sequence, and a read error may be involved. The chain combines TRBV6-2 or TRBV6-3 with TRBJ2-5, with TRBD2 as a possible D gene (5 bases). CDR1 is MNHEY, CDR2 SVGEGT, per germline. The CDR3 has 16 amino acids. This CDR3 is CVSSYKWASQEETQYF. The CDR3 coding sequence is TGTGTCAGCAGTTACAAGTGGGCTAGCCAGGAAGAGACCCAGTACTTC.

There are a few counts of this clonotype. The V call is TRBV14, the J call TRBJ2-7; D remains ambiguous. CDR3 length: 15 amino acids. Germline-derived CDR1 and CDR2 are SGHDN and FVKESK. The germline V and J ends were trimmed by 4 bases and 7 bases, with 20 bases remaining between them. The CDR3 coding sequence is TGTGCCAGCAGCCCCTTGGAGCTCAACGCGAGAGAGCAGTACTTC. It is translated as CASSPLELNAREQYF. Using reference TRBV14 and TRBJ2-7 for the parts outside the CDR3, the full variable domain is EAGVTQFPSHSVIEKGQTVTLRCDPISGHDNLYWYRRVMGKEIKFLLHFVKESKQDESGMPNNRFLAERTGGTYSTLKVQPAELEDSGVYFCASSPLELNAREQYFGPGTRLTVT.

Concerning this clonotype itself: At one boundary the junction diverges from the germline segment, which might be a read error. J is TRBJ2-1 and V is TRBV7-8; 11 bases are a match to TRBD2. The CDR3 spans 18 residues. The germline gives CDR1 SGHVS, CDR2 FQNEAQ. The CDR3 here is CASILAFMTSGIYNEQFF. In DNA form, the CDR3 reads TGTGCCAGCATCTTAGCCTTTATGACTAGCGGGATCTACAATGAGCAGTTCTTC.

To note about this clonotype: A read error may explain this, as a much larger clone is one base away. The CDR3 reads CSVWWIGKLFF. In nucleotides, the CDR3 is TGCAGCGTCTGGTGGATCGGGAAGCTGTTTTTT. This chain connects TRBV29-1 to TRBJ2-2, with D perhaps TRBD2 (5 bases). Germline lookup yields CDR1 SQVTM and CDR2 ANQGSEA. The length of the CDR3 is 11 residues.

This clonotype occurred a few times. The CDR3 region is CASSQPEGTDYSSYNEQFF. The CDR3, as DNA: TGTGCCAGCAGCCAACCCGAAGGTACAGACTACAGCTCCTACAATGAGCAGTTCTTC. The rearrangement joins TRBV4-2 to TRBJ2-1, with TRBD2 as a possible D gene (5 bases). Trimming removed 2 bases from V and 0 bases from J, with 20 bases in between. The length of the CDR3 is 19 residues. Germline CDR1 and CDR2: LGHNA and YNFKEQ.

The gene calls are TRBV6-5 and TRBJ2-2; 13 bases line up with TRBD2. Per the germline V gene, CDR1 is MNHEY and CDR2 is SVGAGI. This CDR3 has 17 amino acids. The V gene end was trimmed by 9 bases and the J gene end by 0 bases; junction bases not matched to a gene: 7. The chain's CDR3 is CASRRTSGRANTGELFF. For the CDR3, the DNA is TGTGCCAGTAGACGGACTAGCGGGAGAGCGAACACCGGGGAGCTGTTTTTT.

There are many counts of this clonotype. This chain links TRBV11-2 with TRBJ2-6, with 12 nucleotides matching TRBD2. With V trimmed by 4 bases and J by 3 bases, 4 bases remained unmatched. The CDR3 has 17 residues. Germline values: CDR1 SGHAT, CDR2 FQNNGV. The CDR3 loop is CASSSSGRAGGANVLTF. The CDR3 DNA follows: TGTGCCAGCAGCTCTAGCGGGAGGGCCGGTGGGGCCAACGTCCTGACTTTC.

The rearrangement joins TRBV19 to TRBJ2-1, with unresolved D. The CDR3 consists of 15 residues. Per the germline V gene, CDR1 is LNHDA and CDR2 is SQIVND (reference sequence). V lost 4 bases and J lost 0, with 10 bases in between. The CDR3, as DNA: TGTGCCAGTAGTAGATCCGCCAGCTCCTACAATGAGCAGTTCTTC. Its translation: CASSRSASSYNEQFF. The full variable domain, rest sourced from reference TRBV19 and TRBJ2-1, is DGGITQSPKYLFRKEGQNVTLSCEQNLNHDAMYWYRQDPGQGLRLIYYSQIVNDFQKGDIAEGYSVSREKKESFPLTVTSAQKNPTAFYLCASSRSASSYNEQFFGPGTRLTVL.

The chain couples TRBV7-9 to TRBJ2-1; 7 positions agree with TRBD2. The CDR3 sequence is 15 residues long. V shed 7 bases and J 5 bases; nucleotides not matched to a gene: 11. The germline V gene has CDR1 SEHNR and CDR2 FQNEAQ (reference sequence). The CDR3 DNA follows: TGTGCCAGCAACTTTTTAGCGGGTCGGAACAATGAGCAGTTCTTC. It encodes CASNFLAGRNNEQFF.

This sequence joins TRBV2 and TRBJ2-7; 11 bases match TRBD2. J gave up 3 bases and V 5 bases, and 3 bases lay outside the gene matches. The CDR3 runs to 14 residues. Per germline, CDR1 SNHLY and CDR2 FYNNEI. The CDR3 spells CASSWGLADYEQYF. The CDR3, as DNA: TGTGCCAGCAGTTGGGGACTAGCGGACTACGAGCAGTACTTC.

A word on this clonotype: Mismatch with germline at one junction end may stem from a read error. The chain recombines TRBV6-1 with TRBJ2-3; the D call may be TRBD1 or TRBD2 (5 bases each). CDR3 length equals 13 residues. The germline V gene encodes CDR1 MNHNS and CDR2 SASEGT. Here the CDR3 reads CASSGIGGNTQCF. CDR3 in DNA: TGTGCCAGCAGTGGAATTGGGGGAAATACGCAGTGTTTT.

This clonotype has at least ten counts. The chain carries TRBV4-2 and TRBJ2-7; TRBD2 aligns across 9 bases. Germline loops: CDR1 LGHNA, CDR2 YNFKEQ. The length of the CDR3 is 15 residues. With 1 base clipped from V and 5 bases from J, the junction kept 6 bases outside the gene matches. CDR3 in DNA: TGTGCCAGCAGCCAAGCTACTAGCGGGTTCGACGAGCAGTACTTC. This codes for CASSQATSGFDEQYF.

In regard to this clonotype: A much more abundant neighbour one base away suggests this may be a read error. The V call is TRBV4-1, the J call TRBJ2-1; D is unclear. CDR3 length: 15 residues. The V gene's germline CDR1 is MGHRA and CDR2 YSYEKL. The CDR3 is CASGQVGLEDNEQFF. CDR3 bases: TGCGCCAGCGGCCAAGTGGGATTAGAGGACAATGAGCAGTTCTTC.

The chain is built from TRBV4-3 and TRBJ2-1, with TRBD2 identical over 13 bases. V shed 5 bases, J shed 8 bases, and the junction held 9 bases outside the gene matches. Germline V CDR1 and CDR2: LGHNA, YSLEER. The CDR3 loop spans 16 amino acids. CDR3 amino acids: CASSEGGLAGRHEQFF. CDR3 nucleotides: TGCGCCAGCAGCGAGGGGGGACTAGCGGGGCGCCATGAGCAGTTCTTC.

To note about this clonotype: The junction does not match germline at one end; this may be a read error. The rearrangement links TRBV4-3 to TRBJ2-2; 7 bases agree with TRBD2. Germline assignment: CDR1 LGHNA and CDR2 YSLEER. The CDR3 sequence is 18 residues long. CDR3 coding DNA: TGCCCCAGCAGCCAAGATCAGATTGGACTAGTCCTCACCGGGGAGCTGTTTTTT. Translation gives CPSSQDQIGLVLTGELFF.

A remark on this clonotype: A much more abundant neighbour one base away suggests this may be a read error. The chain has TRBV24-1 and TRBJ2-1; D gene uncertain. The CDR3 covers 16 residues. Germline V CDR1 and CDR2: KGHDR, SFDVKD. The CDR3 is CVTSDPTAVGNNEQFF. The CDR3 nucleotides are TGTGTCACCAGTGACCCGACCGCGGTAGGAAACAATGAGCAGTTCTTC.

This clonotype occurred a few times. J is TRBJ2-3 and V is TRBV4-3; D is unresolved. This CDR3 spans 17 amino acids. From germline, CDR1 is LGHNA and CDR2 YSLEER. V shed 2 bases and J shed 0 bases, with 15 bases lying between them. This CDR3 is CASSQRPGRSSTDTQYF. The CDR3 DNA reads TGCGCCAGCAGCCAACGCCCCGGACGGAGCAGCACAGATACGCAGTATTTT.

The table lists this clonotype with many counts. This rearrangement joins TRBV11-2 to TRBJ2-6; D is unclear. V was pared by 2 bases and J by 4 bases, with 9 bases between. This CDR3 contains 15 residues. CDR1 and CDR2 from the germline V gene are SGHAT and FQNNGV. Here the CDR3 DNA reads TGTGCCAGCAGCTTAATGGGATCCGGGGCCAACGTCCTGACTTTC. This codes for CASSLMGSGANVLTF.

About this clonotype itself: It may be a read error: a sequence one base away is much more abundant. The rearrangement joins TRBV12-3 or TRBV12-4 to TRBJ2-1; no definite D call. This CDR3 comprises 15 residues. V lost 2 bases, J lost 12 bases, and 20 bases lay in between. The CDR3 nucleotides read TGTGCCAGCAGTTTAACCCCCCCGGTGGGTTGGGGGCAGTTCTTC. Its protein is CASSLTPPVGWGQFF.

Worth noting for this clonotype: A clone one base away is much larger, so this may be a read error. The CDR3 region is CASATRRKLRGIWTQYF. The DNA of the CDR3 is TGTGCCAGCGCGACTAGGCGGAAACTTAGGGGTATTTGGACCCAGTACTTC. The chain uses TRBV28 and TRBJ2-5; TRBD2 is a possible D gene (6 bases). Germline lookup yields CDR1 MDHEN and CDR2 SYDVKM. The length of the CDR3 is 17 residues. V was shortened by 8 bases and J by 7 bases, with 29 bases between the two germline ends.

This clonotype was seen a few times. The chain links TRBV7-9 to TRBJ2-1; TRBD2 matches 12 bases. CDR3 length equals 19 residues. Per the germline V gene, CDR1 is SEHNR and CDR2 is FQNEAQ (reference sequence). Unmatched junction bases numbered 17, after V lost 5 bases and J lost 6 bases. CDR3 in amino acids: CASSPRSASGRGDRNEQFF. The CDR3 DNA sequence: TGTGCCAGCAGCCCTCGATCGGCTAGCGGGAGGGGGGATCGCAATGAGCAGTTCTTC.

In this sample, this clonotype turned up once. V usage is TRBV6-1 and J usage is TRBJ1-5; D call uncertain. The germline V gene has CDR1 MNHNS and CDR2 SASEGT. CDR3 length: 15 residues. V was clipped by 7 bases and J by 4 bases, with 17 bases between them. As DNA, the CDR3 is TGTGCCAGCAATGGAGCCGAGGCAGGAAATCAGCCCCAGCATTTT. Protein sequence: CASNGAEAGNQPQHF.

As regards this clonotype: This sequence may be a read error, since a much larger clone differs from it by one base. The chain links TRBV12-3 or TRBV12-4 to TRBJ2-1, with D tentatively TRBD1 (6 bases). The CDR3 extends over 12 amino acids. The CDR3 bases are TGTGCCAGCAGGTCCAGGGACAATGAGCGGTTCTTC. It yields the protein CASRSRDNERFF.

J is TRBJ1-1 and V is TRBV5-5; no clear D. V shed 4 bases and J shed 0 bases, with 13 bases lying between them. CDR1 and CDR2 (germline): SGHKS, YYEKEE (reference sequence). There are 15 residues in the CDR3. In nucleotides, the CDR3 is TGTGCCAGCAGCCCTACGACCTCACTGAACACTGAAGCTTTCTTT. Protein sequence: CASSPTTSLNTEAFF.